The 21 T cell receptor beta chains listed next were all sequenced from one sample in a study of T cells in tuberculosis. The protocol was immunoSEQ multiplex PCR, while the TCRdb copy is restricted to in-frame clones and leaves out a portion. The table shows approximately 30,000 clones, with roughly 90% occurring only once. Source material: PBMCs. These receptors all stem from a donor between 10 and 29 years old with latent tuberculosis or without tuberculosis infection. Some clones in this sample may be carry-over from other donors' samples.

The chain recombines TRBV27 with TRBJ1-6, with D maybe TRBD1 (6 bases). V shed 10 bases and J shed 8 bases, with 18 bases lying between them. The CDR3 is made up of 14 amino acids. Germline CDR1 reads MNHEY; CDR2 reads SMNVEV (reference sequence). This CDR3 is CATSTRGPYSPLHF. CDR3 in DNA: TGTGCCACTTCGACCAGGGGTCCCTATTCACCCCTCCACTTT.

CDR3 bases: TGTGCCAGTAGTGTGATAACAGGGGCGACTTTTGACACTGAAGCTTTCTTT. Translating gives CASSVITGATFDTEAFF. The V call is TRBV19, the J call TRBJ1-1, with 7 bases aligning to TRBD1. There are 17 residues in the CDR3. Germline CDR1 LNHDA, CDR2 SQIVND (reference sequence). After removal of 5 bases from V and 3 bases from J, the junction contained 15 bases not matched to a gene. Filled out from reference TRBV19 and TRBJ1-1, the complete variable domain reads DGGITQSPKYLFRKEGQNVTLSCEQNLNHDAMYWYRQDPGQGLRLIYYSQIVNDFQKGDIAEGYSVSREKKESFPLTVTSAQKNPTAFYLCASSVITGATFDTEAFFGQGTRLTVV.

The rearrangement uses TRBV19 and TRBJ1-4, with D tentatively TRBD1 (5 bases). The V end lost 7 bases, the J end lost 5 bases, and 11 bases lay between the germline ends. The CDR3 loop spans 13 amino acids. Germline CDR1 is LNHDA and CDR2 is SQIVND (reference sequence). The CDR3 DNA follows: TGTGCCAGTACCCGGGGGGGGAATGAAAAACTGTTTTTT. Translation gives CASTRGGNEKLFF.

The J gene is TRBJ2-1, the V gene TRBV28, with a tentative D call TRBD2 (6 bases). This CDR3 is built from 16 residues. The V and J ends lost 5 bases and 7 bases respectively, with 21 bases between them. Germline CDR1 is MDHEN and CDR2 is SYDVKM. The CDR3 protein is CASSTPRDWGMNEQFF. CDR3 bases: TGTGCCAGCAGTACCCCCCGGGACTGGGGGATGAATGAGCAGTTCTTC.

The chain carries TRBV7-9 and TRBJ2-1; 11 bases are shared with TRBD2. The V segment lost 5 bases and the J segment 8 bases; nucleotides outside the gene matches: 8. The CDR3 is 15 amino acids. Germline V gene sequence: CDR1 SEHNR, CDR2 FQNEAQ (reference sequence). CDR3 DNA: TGTGCCAGCAGCGCTACTAGCGGGAGCCTCGATGAGCAGTTCTTC. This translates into CASSATSGSLDEQFF.

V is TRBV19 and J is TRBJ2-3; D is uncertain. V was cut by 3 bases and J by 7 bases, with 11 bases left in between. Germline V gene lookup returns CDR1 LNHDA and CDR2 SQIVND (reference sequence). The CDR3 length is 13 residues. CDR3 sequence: CASSMTLTYTQYF. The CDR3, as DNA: TGTGCCAGTAGTATGACACTCACCTATACGCAGTATTTT.

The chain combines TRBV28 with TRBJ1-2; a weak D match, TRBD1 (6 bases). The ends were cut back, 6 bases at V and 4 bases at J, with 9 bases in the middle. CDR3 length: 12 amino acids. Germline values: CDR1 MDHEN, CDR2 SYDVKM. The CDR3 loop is CASRQGFYGYTF. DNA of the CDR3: TGTGCCAGCAGACAGGGTTTCTATGGCTACACCTTC.

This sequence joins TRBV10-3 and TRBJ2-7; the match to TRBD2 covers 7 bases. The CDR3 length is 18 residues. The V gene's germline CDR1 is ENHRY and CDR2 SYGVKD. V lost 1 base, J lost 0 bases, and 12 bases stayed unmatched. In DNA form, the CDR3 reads TGTGCCATCAGTGAGTTAACTTTCAGTCCTAGCGGCTCCTACGAGCAGTACTTC. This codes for CAISELTFSPSGSYEQYF.

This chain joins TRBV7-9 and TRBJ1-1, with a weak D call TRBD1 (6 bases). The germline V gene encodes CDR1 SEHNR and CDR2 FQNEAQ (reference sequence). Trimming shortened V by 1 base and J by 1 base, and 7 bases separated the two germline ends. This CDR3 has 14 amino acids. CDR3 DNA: TGTGCCAGCAGCTTAGGAGGGGGGAACACTGAAGCTTTCTTT. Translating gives CASSLGGGNTEAFF.

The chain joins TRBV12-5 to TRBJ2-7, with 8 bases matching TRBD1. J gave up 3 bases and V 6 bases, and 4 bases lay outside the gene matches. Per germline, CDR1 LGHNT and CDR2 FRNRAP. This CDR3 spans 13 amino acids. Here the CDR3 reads CASGLDRGYEQYF. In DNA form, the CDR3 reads TGTGCTAGTGGACTAGACAGGGGCTACGAGCAGTACTTC.

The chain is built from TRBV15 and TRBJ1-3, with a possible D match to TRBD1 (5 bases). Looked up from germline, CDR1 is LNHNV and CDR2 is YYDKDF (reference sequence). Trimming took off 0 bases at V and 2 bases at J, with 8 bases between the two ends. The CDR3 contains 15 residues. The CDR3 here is CATSRDQGAGNTIYF. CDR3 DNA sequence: TGTGCCACCAGCAGAGATCAAGGGGCTGGAAACACCATATATTTT.

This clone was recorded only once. In nucleotides, the CDR3 is TGTGCCAGCATTAAGACGGGGGGGGCCCTACACGAGCAGTACTTC. Its translation is CASIKTGGALHEQYF. The chain employs TRBV6-5 and TRBJ2-7; 8 bases are shared with TRBD2. The CDR3 covers 15 residues. The germline CDR1 and CDR2 sequences are MNHEY and SVGAGI. After removal of 7 bases from V and 5 bases from J, the junction contained 13 bases not matched to a gene.

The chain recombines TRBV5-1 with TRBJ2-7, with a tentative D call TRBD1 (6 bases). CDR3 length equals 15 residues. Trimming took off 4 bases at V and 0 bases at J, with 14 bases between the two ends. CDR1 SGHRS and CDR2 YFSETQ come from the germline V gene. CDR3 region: CASSPGQTSSYEQYF. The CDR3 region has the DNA TGCGCCAGCAGCCCCGGACAGACCAGCTCCTACGAGCAGTACTTC.

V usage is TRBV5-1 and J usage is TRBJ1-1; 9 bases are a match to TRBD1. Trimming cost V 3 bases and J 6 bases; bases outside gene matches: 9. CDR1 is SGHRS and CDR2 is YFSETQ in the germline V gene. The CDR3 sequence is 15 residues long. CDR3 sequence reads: CASSSPGQGFAEAFF. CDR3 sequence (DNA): TGCGCCAGCAGCTCCCCGGGACAGGGTTTCGCTGAAGCTTTCTTT.

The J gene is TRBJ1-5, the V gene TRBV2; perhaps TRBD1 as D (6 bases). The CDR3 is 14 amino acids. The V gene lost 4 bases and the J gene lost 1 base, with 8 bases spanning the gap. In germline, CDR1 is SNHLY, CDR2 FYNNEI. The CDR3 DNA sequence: TGTGCCAGCAGTGGGGGGCGGAGCAATCAGCCCCAGCATTTT. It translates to CASSGGRSNQPQHF.

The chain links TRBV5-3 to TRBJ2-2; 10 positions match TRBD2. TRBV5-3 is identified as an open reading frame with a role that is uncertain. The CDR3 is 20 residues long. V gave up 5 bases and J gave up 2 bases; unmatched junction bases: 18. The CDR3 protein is CARSRVGALAGGSNTGELFF. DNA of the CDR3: TGTGCCAGAAGTCGAGTGGGGGCGTTAGCGGGAGGATCAAACACCGGGGAGCTGTTTTTT.

The chain's CDR3 is CASSSDSGPDIQYF. The DNA for the CDR3 is TGTGCCAGCAGCTCCGACAGTGGCCCGGACATTCAGTACTTC. The gene calls are TRBV6-1 and TRBJ2-4; a possible D gene is TRBD1 (5 bases). Germline V gives CDR1 MNHNS, CDR2 SASEGT. Trimming left V 6 bases short and J 8 bases short, with 17 bases between. The length of the CDR3 is 14 residues.

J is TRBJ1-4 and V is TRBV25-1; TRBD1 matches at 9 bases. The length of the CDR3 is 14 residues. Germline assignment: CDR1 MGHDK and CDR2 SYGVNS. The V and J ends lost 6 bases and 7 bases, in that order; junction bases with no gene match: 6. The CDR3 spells CASSGTGHPEKLFF. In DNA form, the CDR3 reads TGTGCCAGCAGCGGGACAGGGCACCCTGAAAAACTGTTTTTT.

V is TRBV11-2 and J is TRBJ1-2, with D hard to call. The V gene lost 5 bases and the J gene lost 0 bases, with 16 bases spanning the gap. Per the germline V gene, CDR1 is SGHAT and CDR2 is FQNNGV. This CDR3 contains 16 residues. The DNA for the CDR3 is TGTGCCAGCAGCCCAATCGCTCAAGCCACTAACTATGGCTACACCTTC. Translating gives CASSPIAQATNYGYTF.

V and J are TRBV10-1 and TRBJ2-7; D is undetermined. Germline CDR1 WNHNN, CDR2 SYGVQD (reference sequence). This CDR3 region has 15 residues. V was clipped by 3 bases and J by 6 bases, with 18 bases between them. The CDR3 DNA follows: TGCGCCAGCAGTGACGGAGCTAGAAGCTCGGGCGAGCAGTACTTC. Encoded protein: CASSDGARSSGEQYF.

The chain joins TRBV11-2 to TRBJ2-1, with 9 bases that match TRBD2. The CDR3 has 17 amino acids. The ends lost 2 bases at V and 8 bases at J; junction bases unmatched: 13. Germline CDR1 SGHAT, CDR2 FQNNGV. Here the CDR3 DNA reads TGTGCCAGCAGCTTAAGCGGCGGGAGGGCCCTCTGGGATGAGCAGTTCTTC. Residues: CASSLSGGRALWDEQFF.